This T cell receptor beta chain came from a study of T cell repertoires in ileal Crohn's disease. Study context: About half of patients got postoperative therapy: 11 thiopurines, some 19 anti-TNF.

Germline CDR1 reads MGHRA; CDR2 reads YSYEKL. J gave up 3 bases and V 0 bases, and 4 bases lay outside the gene matches. The CDR3 sequence is 16 residues long. Sequencing was performed with immunoSEQ multiplex PCR; in TCRdb, only in-frame clones are kept and a portion is missing. The profile shows roughly 14,000 clones, around four fifths of them singletons. The sequence was collected from an adult with Crohn's disease. The chain combines TRBV4-1 with TRBJ1-2, with 10 bases that match TRBD1. The specimen sequenced was ileal tissue. For the CDR3, the DNA is TGCGCCAGCAGCCAAGATCTGGACAGGGGGGACTATGGCTACACCTTC. It codes for CASSQDLDRGDYGYTF.